This T cell receptor beta chain came from a study of CD8 T cells in ankylosing spondylitis. TCRdb fed the 5' RACE reads into MiXCR, producing one record per CDR3 protein. The sample yields fewer than 250,000 distinct CDR3 sequences, more than 25% seen once. Germline CDR1 reads SGHVS; CDR2 reads FQNEAQ. The CDR3 region is 12 residues in length, termini included. This clonotype was seen a handful of times. Since the CDR3 does not end with the conserved phenylalanine or tryptophan, this likely comes from a read error. Because the CDR3's place on the DNA is in doubt, the DNA is left out and the CDR3 is given as listed by TCRdb.

The chain couples TRBV7-8 to TRBJ2-1. The TCR originated in a male donor with ankylosing spondylitis or in good health (not recorded which). The sequenced sample consisted of blood, either unsorted or a sorted T cell fraction (not recorded which). CDR3 amino acids: CASSLAAEPLII.